This TCR beta chain was retrieved from a study of T-cell memory formation after mild COVID-19. Turning to this clonotype: Its antigen is unidentified.

Study-wide points: CD4/CD8 balance held among clones contracting day 15 to 85, and later expanders leaned CD4+. In pre-infection memory, a portion of responding clones appeared, which suggested that cross-reactive memory joined. Shrinking CD4+ clones resided mostly in CM and EM, and CD8+ ones in EMRA.

CDR1 and CDR2 (germline): SQVTM, ANQGSEA. The V end lost 5 bases, the J end lost 1 base, and 13 bases lay between the germline ends. The CDR3 runs 14 residues. TCRdb ran MiXCR on the 5' RACE reads and lists one entry per CDR3 protein. The profile shows roughly 250,000 distinct CDR3 sequences, over 15% of them singletons. This sequence originates from a man between 18 and 35 years old who had mild COVID-19 (a few samples of this study predate the infection). Cell type and time point are not known. J is TRBJ2-3 and V is TRBV29-1; D assignment may be TRBD1 or TRBD2 (5 bases each). Sequencing was done on a sample of PBMCs or a T cell subset sorted from them (not recorded which). The CDR3 loop is CSVPQGPRTDTQYF. In DNA, the CDR3 is TGCAGCGTTCCGCAGGGACCTCGCACAGATACGCAGTATTTT.